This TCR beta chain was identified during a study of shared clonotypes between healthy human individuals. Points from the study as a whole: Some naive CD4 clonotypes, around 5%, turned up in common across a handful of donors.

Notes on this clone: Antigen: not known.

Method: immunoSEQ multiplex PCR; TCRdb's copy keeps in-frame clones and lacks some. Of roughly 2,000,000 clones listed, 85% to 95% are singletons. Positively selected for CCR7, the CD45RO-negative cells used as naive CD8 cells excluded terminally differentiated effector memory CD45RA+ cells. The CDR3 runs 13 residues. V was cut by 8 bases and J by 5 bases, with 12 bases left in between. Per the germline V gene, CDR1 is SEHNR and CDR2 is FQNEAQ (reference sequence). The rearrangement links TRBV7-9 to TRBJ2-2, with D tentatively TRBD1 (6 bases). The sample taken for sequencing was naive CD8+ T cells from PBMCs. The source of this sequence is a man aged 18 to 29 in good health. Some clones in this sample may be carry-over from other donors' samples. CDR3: CASGGRGTGELFF. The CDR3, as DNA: TGTGCCAGCGGTGGCAGGGGAACCGGGGAGCTGTTTTTT.